The rows below give T cell receptor beta chains drawn from one sample of a study of shared clonotypes between healthy human individuals. Profiled with immunoSEQ multiplex PCR; TCRdb holds only in-frame clones, not every one. The table lists 2.3 million or so clones, more than 85% of them singletons. Sequences were obtained from naive CD4+ T cells from PBMCs. These receptors all stem from a man aged 18 to 35 in good health. Some clones in this sample may be carry-over from other donors' samples. The CDR3 runs from the conserved cysteine through the conserved F or W. Each record gives: clone size, D gene, V gene, J gene, CDR3 protein, CDR3 DNA. A D gene is named only where the DNA matches it firmly. Expanded clones are given a class, and other clones once, few, many or no size at all.

abundance: once; d_gene: -; v_gene: TRBV7-3; j_gene: TRBJ2-1; CDR3aa: CASSTDTYNEQFF; CDR3nt: TGTGCCAGCAGCACCGACACATACAATGAGCAGTTCTTC
abundance: -; d_gene: -; v_gene: TRBV30; j_gene: TRBJ1-5; CDR3aa: CAWTSLSGQPQHF; CDR3nt: TGTGCCTGGACCTCTCTCAGCGGTCAGCCCCAGCATTTT
abundance: -; d_gene: TRBD1; v_gene: TRBV2; j_gene: TRBJ2-7; CDR3aa: CASSARTGVGYEQYF; CDR3nt: TGTGCCAGCAGTGCTCGGACAGGGGTAGGTTACGAGCAGTACTTC
abundance: -; d_gene: -; v_gene: TRBV4-3; j_gene: TRBJ1-4; CDR3aa: CASSHRSGGAGIGEKLFF; CDR3nt: TGCGCCAGCAGCCATAGATCCGGGGGGGCAGGGATAGGCGAAAAACTGTTTTTT
abundance: -; d_gene: -; v_gene: TRBV9; j_gene: TRBJ2-3; CDR3aa: CASSAPGTSTDTQYF; CDR3nt: TGTGCCAGCAGCGCCCCCGGGACGAGCACAGATACGCAGTATTTT
abundance: -; d_gene: TRBD1; v_gene: TRBV28; j_gene: TRBJ2-3; CDR3aa: CASRRGRDRGTDTQYF; CDR3nt: TGTGCCAGCAGGCGCGGCCGGGACAGGGGTACAGATACGCAGTATTTT
abundance: -; d_gene: TRBD1; v_gene: TRBV10-3; j_gene: TRBJ1-5; CDR3aa: CAISERAGGQPQHF; CDR3nt: TGTGCCATCAGTGAGCGGGCAGGGGGTCAGCCCCAGCATTTT
abundance: -; d_gene: -; v_gene: TRBV5-1; j_gene: TRBJ1-4; CDR3aa: CASSLEGRGNEKLFF; CDR3nt: TGCGCCAGCAGCTTGGAAGGGAGGGGTAATGAAAAACTGTTTTTT
abundance: -; d_gene: TRBD2; v_gene: TRBV7-2; j_gene: TRBJ2-1; CDR3aa: CASSSTSGKGVNEQFF; CDR3nt: TGTGCCAGCAGCTCTACTAGCGGGAAGGGTGTAAATGAGCAGTTCTTC
abundance: once; d_gene: -; v_gene: TRBV5-1; j_gene: TRBJ2-7; CDR3aa: CASSLYQGNTYEQYF; CDR3nt: TGCGCCAGCAGCTTGTATCAGGGCAACACCTACGAGCAGTACTTC
abundance: -; d_gene: TRBD1; v_gene: TRBV7-9; j_gene: TRBJ1-1; CDR3aa: CASSNPGGTAEAFF; CDR3nt: TGTGCCAGCAGCAATCCCGGGGGGACAGCTGAAGCTTTCTTT
abundance: -; d_gene: TRBD1; v_gene: TRBV19; j_gene: TRBJ1-4; CDR3aa: CASSTTGANNEKLFF; CDR3nt: TGTGCCAGTAGTACCACAGGGGCCAATAATGAAAAACTGTTTTTT
abundance: -; d_gene: TRBD1; v_gene: TRBV2; j_gene: TRBJ2-1; CDR3aa: CASGGQRYNEQFF; CDR3nt: TGTGCCAGCGGGGGACAGAGATACAATGAGCAGTTCTTC
abundance: -; d_gene: -; v_gene: TRBV7-8; j_gene: TRBJ1-2; CDR3aa: CASSLTGRLPATF; CDR3nt: TGTGCCAGCAGCCTAACCGGGAGGCTCCCGGCCACCTTC
abundance: -; d_gene: TRBD2; v_gene: TRBV27; j_gene: TRBJ2-7; CDR3aa: CASSFVLAGVRAYEQYF; CDR3nt: TGTGCCAGCAGTTTCGTACTAGCGGGAGTTCGGGCCTACGAGCAGTACTTC
abundance: -; d_gene: TRBD1; v_gene: TRBV11-2; j_gene: TRBJ2-1; CDR3aa: CASNGQAYNEQFF; CDR3nt: TGTGCCAGCAACGGACAGGCCTACAATGAGCAGTTCTTC
abundance: -; d_gene: -; v_gene: TRBV5-1; j_gene: TRBJ2-5; CDR3aa: CASSPTGAEETQYF; CDR3nt: TGCGCCAGCAGCCCGACGGGGGCGGAGGAGACCCAGTACTTC
abundance: once; d_gene: -; v_gene: TRBV7-8; j_gene: TRBJ2-7; CDR3aa: CASSLRAQAYRAAYEQYF; CDR3nt: TGTGCCAGCAGCTTAAGGGCCCAGGCGTACCGGGCGGCCTACGAGCAGTACTTC
abundance: -; d_gene: -; v_gene: TRBV5-4; j_gene: TRBJ2-5; CDR3aa: CASSAGTRETQYF; CDR3nt: TGTGCCAGCAGCGCAGGGACAAGGGAGACCCAGTACTTC
abundance: -; d_gene: TRBD1; v_gene: TRBV5-1; j_gene: TRBJ2-2; CDR3aa: CASIPTGSEAGELFF; CDR3nt: TGCGCCAGCATACCGACAGGGTCGGAGGCCGGGGAGCTGTTTTTT
abundance: -; d_gene: TRBD2; v_gene: TRBV9; j_gene: TRBJ2-7; CDR3aa: CASSVASGPSYEQYF; CDR3nt: TGTGCCAGCAGCGTGGCTAGCGGCCCCTCCTACGAGCAGTACTTC
abundance: once; d_gene: -; v_gene: TRBV7-2; j_gene: TRBJ1-1; CDR3aa: CASSFTGLNTEAFF; CDR3nt: TGTGCCAGCAGCTTTACGGGTTTGAACACTGAAGCTTTCTTT
abundance: -; d_gene: -; v_gene: TRBV6-1; j_gene: TRBJ2-7; CDR3aa: CASSEKGVYEQYF; CDR3nt: TGTGCCAGCAGTGAGAAGGGGGTGTACGAGCAGTACTTC
abundance: -; d_gene: -; v_gene: TRBV2; j_gene: TRBJ1-5; CDR3aa: CASRSLGQISEPQHF; CDR3nt: TGTGCCAGCAGGTCCCTAGGGCAAATATCAGAGCCCCAGCATTTT
abundance: -; d_gene: -; v_gene: TRBV19; j_gene: TRBJ1-3; CDR3aa: CASSRGAGPHSGNTIYF; CDR3nt: TGTGCCAGTAGTCGAGGGGCAGGGCCTCACTCTGGAAACACCATATATTTT
abundance: -; d_gene: -; v_gene: TRBV5-3; j_gene: TRBJ1-5; CDR3aa: CARSLPTDQPQHF; CDR3nt: TGTGCCAGAAGCCTGCCTACCGATCAGCCCCAGCATTTT
abundance: -; d_gene: TRBD1; v_gene: TRBV7-3; j_gene: TRBJ2-2; CDR3aa: CASSFVFFDRENTGELFF; CDR3nt: TGTGCCAGCAGCTTCGTCTTTTTCGACAGGGAAAACACCGGGGAGCTGTTTTTT
abundance: -; d_gene: -; v_gene: TRBV6-5; j_gene: TRBJ2-6; CDR3aa: CASSLLGSGANVLTF; CDR3nt: TGTGCCAGCAGCCTCCTGGGGTCTGGGGCCAACGTCCTGACTTTC
abundance: -; d_gene: -; v_gene: TRBV20-1; j_gene: TRBJ2-1; CDR3aa: CSARPGNEQFF; CDR3nt: TGCAGTGCTAGGCCCGGGAATGAGCAGTTCTTC
abundance: -; d_gene: TRBD1; v_gene: TRBV6-6; j_gene: TRBJ1-5; CDR3aa: CASSYFDREGHQPQHF; CDR3nt: TGTGCCAGCAGTTACTTCGACAGGGAAGGTCATCAGCCCCAGCATTTT
abundance: -; d_gene: TRBD1; v_gene: TRBV5-4; j_gene: TRBJ1-2; CDR3aa: CASSSPGQGLGYGYTF; CDR3nt: TGTGCCAGCAGCTCCCCGGGACAGGGACTAGGGTATGGCTACACCTTC
abundance: -; d_gene: -; v_gene: TRBV5-1; j_gene: TRBJ1-2; CDR3aa: CASSLSGEYGYTF; CDR3nt: TGCGCCAGCAGCTTGTCAGGGGAATATGGCTACACCTTC